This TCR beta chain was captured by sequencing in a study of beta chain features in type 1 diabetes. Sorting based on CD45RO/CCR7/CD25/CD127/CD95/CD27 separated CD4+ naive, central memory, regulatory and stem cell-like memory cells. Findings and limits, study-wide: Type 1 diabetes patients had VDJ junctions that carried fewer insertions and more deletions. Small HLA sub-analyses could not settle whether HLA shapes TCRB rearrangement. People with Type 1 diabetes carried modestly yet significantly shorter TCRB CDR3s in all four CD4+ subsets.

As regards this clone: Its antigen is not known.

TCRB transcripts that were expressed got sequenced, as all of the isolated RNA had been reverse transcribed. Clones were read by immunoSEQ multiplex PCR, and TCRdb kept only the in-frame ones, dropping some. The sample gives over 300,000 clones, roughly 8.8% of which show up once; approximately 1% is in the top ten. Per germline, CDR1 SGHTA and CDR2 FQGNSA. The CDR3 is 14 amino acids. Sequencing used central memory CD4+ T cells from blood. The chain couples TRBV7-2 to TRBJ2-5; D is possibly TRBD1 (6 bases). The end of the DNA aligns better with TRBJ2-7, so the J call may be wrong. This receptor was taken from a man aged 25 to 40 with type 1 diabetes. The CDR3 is CASSYSATGTEQYF. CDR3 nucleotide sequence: TGTGCCAGCAGTTACTCGGCAACAGGGACCGAGCAGTACTTC.